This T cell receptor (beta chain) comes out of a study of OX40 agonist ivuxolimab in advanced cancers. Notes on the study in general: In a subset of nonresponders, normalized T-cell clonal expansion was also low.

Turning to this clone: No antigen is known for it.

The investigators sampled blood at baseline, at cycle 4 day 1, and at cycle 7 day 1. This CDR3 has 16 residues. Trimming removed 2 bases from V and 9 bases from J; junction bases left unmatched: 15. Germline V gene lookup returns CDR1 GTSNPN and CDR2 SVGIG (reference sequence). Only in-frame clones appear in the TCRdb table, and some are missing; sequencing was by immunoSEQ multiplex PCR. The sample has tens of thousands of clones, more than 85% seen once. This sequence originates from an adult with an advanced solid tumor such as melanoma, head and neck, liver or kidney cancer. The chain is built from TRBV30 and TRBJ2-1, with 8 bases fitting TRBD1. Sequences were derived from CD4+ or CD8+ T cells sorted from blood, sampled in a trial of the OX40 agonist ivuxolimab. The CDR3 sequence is CAWSTRTGRVRVEQFF. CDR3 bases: TGTGCCTGGAGTACCAGGACAGGGCGCGTGAGGGTTGAGCAGTTCTTC.